These 25 T cell receptor beta chains were sequenced from one sample in a study of CD8 T cells in ankylosing spondylitis. TCRdb analysed the 5' RACE reads with MiXCR anew, one entry per CDR3 protein. This table holds about 150,000 distinct CDR3 sequences, roughly 44% found once. The source material was synovial fluid, either unsorted or a sorted T cell fraction (not recorded which). The source is a male donor with ankylosing spondylitis.

V and J are TRBV21-1 and TRBJ1-5; the table's TRBD1 call for D was not verified on the DNA. TRBV21-1 is classified as a pseudogene. The CDR3 has 16 amino acids. CDR3: CASSLPGQGINQPQHF. Written as DNA, the CDR3 is TGTGCCAGCAGCCTCCCGGGACAGGGGATCAATCAGCCCCAGCATTTT.

This clonotype was seen a few times. The chain employs TRBV10-3 and TRBJ2-3; TRBD1 aligns across 7 bases. The V and J ends lost 2 bases and 0 bases, in that order; junction bases with no gene match: 5. CDR1 and CDR2 (germline): ENHRY, SYGVKD. This CDR3 has 16 amino acids. The CDR3 DNA reads as TGTGCCATCAGTGAGCCAGGGGACAGCAGCACAGATACGCAGTATTTT. Its protein product is CAISEPGDSSTDTQYF.

The V gene is TRBV4-1, the J gene TRBJ1-3; D is unresolved. Germline loops: CDR1 MGHRA, CDR2 YSYEKL. V was clipped by 0 bases and J by 7 bases, with 25 bases between them. The CDR3 length is 19 residues. The CDR3: CASSQDSATRILFGNTIYF. The CDR3 DNA is TGCGCCAGCAGCCAAGATTCTGCAACCCGTATTCTGTTCGGGAACACCATATATTTT.

The chain has TRBV3-1 and TRBJ2-3; 12 bases match TRBD2. Trimming took 3 bases from V and 4 from J; bases not matched to a gene: 8. CDR1 LGHDT and CDR2 YNNKEL come from the germline V gene (reference sequence). The CDR3 runs to 17 residues. The CDR3 nucleotides are TGTGCCAGCAGCCACTATGACTCTAGCGGGGGGGCAGATACGCAGTATTTT. It encodes CASSHYDSSGGADTQYF.

This clonotype showed up just a few times. The chain has TRBV28 and TRBJ2-7, with 7 positions matching TRBD1. The trim removed 5 bases at V and 3 bases at J, leaving 7 bases unmatched. CDR1 MDHEN and CDR2 SYDVKM come from the germline V gene. The CDR3 totals 14 residues. CDR3 bases: TGTGCCAGCAGTCAGGGGGAGCTCGTCTACGAGCAGTACTTC. This translates into CASSQGELVYEQYF.

This clonotype was recorded many times. The J gene is TRBJ2-3, the V gene TRBV7-9; D remains ambiguous. Germline lookup yields CDR1 SEHNR and CDR2 FQNEAQ (reference sequence). V shed 5 bases and J shed 2 bases, with 11 bases lying between them. The CDR3 contains 14 residues. The CDR3 sequence: CASSDRTSTDTQYF. Written as DNA, the CDR3 is TGTGCCAGCAGCGATCGGACCTCCACAGATACGCAGTATTTT. Filled out from reference TRBV7-9 and TRBJ2-3, the complete variable domain reads DTGVSQNPRHKITKRGQNVTFRCDPISEHNRLYWYRQTLGQGPEFLTYFQNEAQLEKSRLLSDRFSAERPKGSFSTLEIQRTEQGDSAMYLCASSDRTSTDTQYFGPGTRLTVL.

The chain recombines TRBV4-3 with TRBJ2-7; 7 nucleotides agree with TRBD1. This CDR3 contains 15 residues. V gave up 1 base and J gave up 6 bases; unmatched junction bases: 9. CDR1 is LGHNA, CDR2 YSLEER, per germline. CDR3 sequence reads: CASSQAPQGVSEQYF. CDR3 in DNA: TGCGCCAGCAGCCAAGCCCCCCAGGGGGTCTCCGAGCAGTACTTC.

The chain carries TRBV6-1 and TRBJ1-1, with 8 bases matching TRBD1. CDR1 and CDR2 from the germline V gene are MNHNS and SASEGT. Losses at the gene ends were 1 base for V and 7 bases for J; bases not matched to a gene: 8. The CDR3 runs 15 residues. The CDR3 loop is CASSEDAGGGSEAFF. CDR3 nucleotide sequence: TGTGCCAGCAGTGAAGACGCAGGGGGCGGGAGTGAAGCTTTCTTT.

The chain links TRBV28 to TRBJ2-7; 7 nucleotides match TRBD1. Germline CDR1 reads MDHEN; CDR2 reads SYDVKM. V gave up 1 base and J gave up 4 bases; unmatched junction bases: 16. This CDR3 has 18 amino acids. The CDR3 nucleotides are TGTGCCAGCAGTTTATCTGGTGGGGACAGCTCTCTCTGTTACGAGCAGTACTTC. Its translation: CASSLSGGDSSLCYEQYF.

The chain couples TRBV5-6 to TRBJ2-5, with 7 bases lining up with TRBD1. The CDR3 sequence is 16 residues long. The germline gives CDR1 SGHDT, CDR2 YYEEEE. Trimming cost V 3 bases and J 0 bases; bases outside gene matches: 8. Here the CDR3 reads CASSSALGTDQETQYF. CDR3 coding DNA: TGTGCCAGCAGCTCGGCCTTGGGGACAGACCAAGAGACCCAGTACTTC.

This chain connects TRBV3-1 to TRBJ2-3; D is unclear. The germline gives CDR1 LGHDT, CDR2 YNNKEL (reference sequence). Between the trimmed V and J ends, which lost 4 bases and 4 bases, there was a span of 15 bases. There are 15 residues in the CDR3. In nucleotides, the CDR3 is TGTGCCAGCAGCCCCTCTGGTGGAGAGGCAGATACGCAGTATTTT. Its translation: CASSPSGGEADTQYF.

This clonotype has at least ten counts. The CDR3 loop reads CASSLRGNYEQYF. DNA of the CDR3: TGTGCCAGCAGCTTAAGGGGTAACTACGAGCAGTACTTC. The chain is built from TRBV11-1 and TRBJ2-7; a weak D match, TRBD1 (5 bases). Between the trimmed V and J ends, which lost 2 bases and 3 bases, there was a span of 8 bases. Germline V gives CDR1 SGHAT, CDR2 FQDESV (reference sequence). The CDR3 is 13 residues long.

There are a few counts of this clonotype. The chain links TRBV29-1 to TRBJ1-5; 9 positions agree with TRBD1. Germline V gene data show CDR1 as SQVTM and CDR2 as ANQGSEA. The V segment lost 5 bases and the J segment 4 bases; nucleotides outside the gene matches: 6. The CDR3 has 14 residues. The CDR3 DNA follows: TGCAGCGTTTCCGGGACAGGGAAAAATCAGCCCCAGCATTTT. Its translation: CSVSGTGKNQPQHF.

This chain links TRBV13 with TRBJ1-1; D may be TRBD1 (5 bases). This CDR3 is 17 amino acids long. Trimming removed 0 bases from V and 2 bases from J, with 16 bases in between. Germline V lookup: CDR1 PRHDT, CDR2 FYEKMQ (reference sequence). CDR3 residues: CASSLGQGRGKNTEAFF. The CDR3 DNA reads as TGTGCCAGCAGCTTAGGCCAGGGACGAGGAAAAAACACTGAAGCTTTCTTT.

The gene calls are TRBV20-1 and TRBJ1-1; D is possibly TRBD1 (5 bases). The CDR3 loop spans 13 amino acids. Trimming took off 3 bases at V and 4 bases at J, with 12 bases between the two ends. Looked up from germline, CDR1 is DFQATT and CDR2 is SNEGSKA (reference sequence). The DNA of the CDR3 is TGCAGTGCTAGGCCTTGGGGGAGCACTGAAGCTTTCTTT. Its translation: CSARPWGSTEAFF.

This clonotype was seen a handful of times. The CDR3 sequence is CATSGCPYNEQFF. CDR3 coding DNA: TGTGCCACCAGCGGGTGCCCCTACAATGAGCAGTTCTTC. The chain links TRBV24-1 to TRBJ2-1; D not resolved. CDR1 is KGHDR and CDR2 is SFDVKD in the germline V gene. This CDR3 is 13 amino acids long. V was cut by 7 bases and J by 2 bases, with 8 bases left in between.

The V call is TRBV9, the J call TRBJ1-6; TRBD1 agrees at 7 bases. Germline V gene lookup returns CDR1 SGDLS and CDR2 YYNGEE. The trim removed 2 bases at V and 5 bases at J, leaving 4 bases unmatched. This CDR3 region has 15 residues. The CDR3 loop is CASSVARGDNSPLHF. Written as DNA, the CDR3 is TGTGCCAGCAGCGTCGCCAGGGGGGATAATTCACCCCTCCACTTT.

The gene calls are TRBV2 and TRBJ2-1, with 12 bases lining up with TRBD2. The CDR3 runs to 18 residues. Germline V gene lookup returns CDR1 SNHLY and CDR2 FYNNEI. Trimming took 6 bases from V and 0 from J; bases not matched to a gene: 9. This CDR3 reads CASSVLAGGLISYNEQFF. As DNA, the CDR3 is TGTGCCAGCAGCGTACTAGCGGGGGGCCTTATCTCCTACAATGAGCAGTTCTTC.

This clonotype was seen a few times. This rearrangement joins TRBV28 to TRBJ2-2, with TRBD1 matching 7 bases. The V and J ends lost 5 bases and 1 base, in that order; junction bases with no gene match: 7. Germline CDR1 MDHEN, CDR2 SYDVKM. CDR3 size: 16 residues. The CDR3 sequence is CASSLETGWNTGELFF. Written as DNA, the CDR3 is TGTGCCAGCAGTCTAGAGACAGGGTGGAACACCGGGGAGCTGTTTTTT. The full variable domain, with the rest looked up from reference TRBV28 and TRBJ2-2, is DVKVTQSSRYLVKRTGEKVFLECVQDMDHENMFWYRQDPGLGLRLIYFSYDVKMKEKGDIPEGYSVSREKKERFSLILESASTNQTSMYLCASSLETGWNTGELFFGEGSRLTVL.

The genes are TRBV29-1 and TRBJ2-7; D unresolved. Germline CDR1 is SQVTM and CDR2 is ANQGSEA. The length of the CDR3 is 13 residues. V lost 6 bases, J lost 0 bases, and 12 bases lay in between. The CDR3 sequence is CSVPSTDSYEQYF. As DNA, the CDR3 is TGCAGCGTCCCCAGTACCGACTCCTACGAGCAGTACTTC.

The chain employs TRBV5-1 and TRBJ1-2; D may be TRBD1 (6 bases). The length of the CDR3 is 15 residues. Germline lookup yields CDR1 SGHRS and CDR2 YFSETQ. Trimming left V 7 bases short and J 4 bases short, with 20 bases between. The CDR3 DNA sequence: TGCGCCAGCGCTCTTCCGACAGCAGGGGTCTATGGCTACACCTTC. Residues: CASALPTAGVYGYTF.

V gene TRBV4-1 combines with J gene TRBJ2-5; TRBD2 agrees at 9 bases. CDR1 is MGHRA, CDR2 YSYEKL, per germline. The trim removed 4 bases at V and 4 bases at J, leaving 13 bases unmatched. The CDR3 runs 17 residues. The CDR3 spells CASSLEEIAGVRETQYF. CDR3 sequence (DNA): TGCGCCAGCAGCCTAGAGGAGATAGCGGGAGTACGAGAGACCCAGTACTTC.

The CDR3 here is CASKGDYQETQYF. The CDR3 DNA follows: TGTGCCAGCAAGGGGGACTACCAAGAGACCCAGTACTTC. The chain combines TRBV12-3 or TRBV12-4 with TRBJ2-5; D possibly uses TRBD1 or TRBD2 (6 bases each). The CDR3 is 13 residues long. V was pared by 7 bases and J by 0 bases, with 9 bases between.

A few counts support this clonotype. The J gene is TRBJ1-1, the V gene TRBV9; 7 positions match TRBD1. Germline values: CDR1 SGDLS, CDR2 YYNGEE. J lost 7 bases, V lost 0 bases, and 3 bases had no gene match. The CDR3 sequence is 13 residues long. The CDR3 DNA follows: TGTGCCAGCAGCGTAGGGACAGGTAGTGAAGCTTTCTTT. Translation gives CASSVGTGSEAFF.

The chain combines TRBV6-1 with TRBJ2-7, with unresolved D. Germline values: CDR1 MNHNS, CDR2 SASEGT. This CDR3 is built from 14 residues. V was pared by 6 bases and J by 0 bases, with 12 bases between. CDR3 in amino acids: CASSRRLNSYEQYF. CDR3 DNA: TGTGCCAGCAGCCGCAGACTGAACTCCTACGAGCAGTACTTC.